The clone carrying this TCR beta chain has only a few counts. V was shortened by 5 bases and J by 4 bases, with 7 bases between the two germline ends. The CDR3 contains 11 residues. CDR1 GTSNPN and CDR2 SVGIG come from the germline V gene (reference sequence). This sample is drawn from a study of patients and donors after allogeneic stem cell transplantation. TCRdb re-called the RT-PCR reads with MiXCR, one entry per CDR3 protein. This table has 390,000 or so distinct CDR3 sequences, 16% appearing once. This clonotype originated in a human donor who was either an allogeneic HSCT recipient or a stem cell or donor lymphocyte infusion donor (not recorded which). It is not recorded whose cells these are; they may come from a transplant donor. The source material was blood, either unsorted or a sorted T cell fraction (not recorded which). The genes are TRBV30 and TRBJ2-3; no clear D. CDR3 in amino acids: CAWGMADTQYF. The CDR3 DNA reads TGTGCCTGGGGCATGGCAGATACGCAGTATTTT. The full variable domain, its missing parts supplied by reference TRBV30 and TRBJ2-3, is SQTIHQWPATLVQPVGSPLSLECTVEGTSNPNLYWYRQAAGRGLQLLFYSVGIGQISSEVPQNLSASRPQDRQFILSSKKLLLSDSGFYLCAWGMADTQYFGPGTRLTVL.